This TCR beta chain was captured by sequencing in a study of T cells in Graves' hyperthyroidism and ophthalmopathy. Study-level background: Blood from the periphery was taken at initial diagnosis, before any treatment.

Clinical symptoms, serum thyroxine, TRAb, thyroid ultrasound and orbital computed tomography established diagnosis. This clonotype was detected only a few times. The germline V gene has CDR1 SGHTA and CDR2 FQGNSA. The CDR3 is 14 residues long. V lost 5 bases, J lost 1 base, and 11 bases lay in between. Amplification of TCR beta CDR3 regions was performed using RNA transcripts as template. An initial round of RT-PCR targeting the TCR CDR3 relied on the HTBI primer set. TCRdb processed the multiplex PCR reads anew with MiXCR; each CDR3 protein has one entry. The repertoire holds roughly 550,000 distinct CDR3 sequences, with around 15% as singletons.

The source is a woman aged 30 to 39 with Graves' ophthalmopathy. This chain uses TRBV7-2 with TRBJ2-5; D remains unclear. Sequenced input: blood. CDR3 bases: TGTGCCAGCAGCGTACGGAGCGCCCAAGAGACCCAGTACTTC. Translation gives CASSVRSAQETQYF.